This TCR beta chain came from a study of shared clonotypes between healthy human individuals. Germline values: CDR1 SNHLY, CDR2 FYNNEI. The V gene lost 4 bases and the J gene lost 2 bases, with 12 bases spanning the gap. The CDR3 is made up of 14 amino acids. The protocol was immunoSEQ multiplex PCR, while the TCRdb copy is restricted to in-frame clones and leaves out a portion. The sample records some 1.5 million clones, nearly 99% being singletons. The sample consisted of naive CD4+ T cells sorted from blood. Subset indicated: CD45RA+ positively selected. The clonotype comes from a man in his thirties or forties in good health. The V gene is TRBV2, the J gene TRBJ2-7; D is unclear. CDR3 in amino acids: CASSGSSRTYEQYF. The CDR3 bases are TGTGCCAGCAGTGGTAGTAGCCGGACCTACGAGCAGTACTTC.